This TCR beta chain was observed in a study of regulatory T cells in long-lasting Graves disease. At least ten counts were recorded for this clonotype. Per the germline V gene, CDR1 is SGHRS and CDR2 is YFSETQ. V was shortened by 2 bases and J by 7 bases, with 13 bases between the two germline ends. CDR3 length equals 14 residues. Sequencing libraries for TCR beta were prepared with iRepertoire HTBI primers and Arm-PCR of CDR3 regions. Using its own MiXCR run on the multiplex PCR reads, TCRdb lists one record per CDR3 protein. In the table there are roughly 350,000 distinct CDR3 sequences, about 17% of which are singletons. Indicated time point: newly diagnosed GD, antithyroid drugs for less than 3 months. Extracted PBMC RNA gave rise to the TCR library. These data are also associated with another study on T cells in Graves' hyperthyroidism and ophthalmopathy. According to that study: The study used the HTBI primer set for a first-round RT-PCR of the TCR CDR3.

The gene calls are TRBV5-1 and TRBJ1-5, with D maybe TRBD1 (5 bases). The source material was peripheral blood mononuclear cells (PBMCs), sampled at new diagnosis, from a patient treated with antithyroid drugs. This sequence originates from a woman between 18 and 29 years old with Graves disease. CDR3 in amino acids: CASSLEGAQQPQHF. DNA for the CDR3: TGCGCCAGCAGCTTAGAAGGGGCCCAACAGCCCCAGCATTTT.